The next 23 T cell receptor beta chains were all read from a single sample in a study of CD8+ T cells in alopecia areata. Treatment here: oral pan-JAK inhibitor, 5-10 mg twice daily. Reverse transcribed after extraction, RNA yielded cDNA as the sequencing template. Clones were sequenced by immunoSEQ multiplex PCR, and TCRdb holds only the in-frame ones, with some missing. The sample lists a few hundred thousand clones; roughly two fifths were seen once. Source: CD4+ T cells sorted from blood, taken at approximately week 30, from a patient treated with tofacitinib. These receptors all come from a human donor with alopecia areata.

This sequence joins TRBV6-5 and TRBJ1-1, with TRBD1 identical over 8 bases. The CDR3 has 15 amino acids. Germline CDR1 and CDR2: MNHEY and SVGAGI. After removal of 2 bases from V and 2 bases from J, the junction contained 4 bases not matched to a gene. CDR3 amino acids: CASSYVGTGNTEAFF. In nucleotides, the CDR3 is TGTGCCAGCAGTTACGTGGGGACAGGAAACACTGAAGCTTTCTTT.

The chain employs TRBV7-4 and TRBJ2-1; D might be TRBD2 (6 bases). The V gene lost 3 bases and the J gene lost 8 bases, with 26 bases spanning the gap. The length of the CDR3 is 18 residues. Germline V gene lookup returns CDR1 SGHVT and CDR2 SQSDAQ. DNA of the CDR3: TGTGCCAGCAGCTTGACCCTCCGGAGGGATCAAACCAGGGATGAGCAGTTCTTC. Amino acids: CASSLTLRRDQTRDEQFF. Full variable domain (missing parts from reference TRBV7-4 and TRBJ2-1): GAGVSQSPRYKVAKRGRDVALRCDSISGHVTLYWYRQTLGQGSEVLTYSQSDAQRDKSGRPSGRFSAERPERSVSTLKIQRTEQGDSAVYLCASSLTLRRDQTRDEQFFGPGTRLTVL.

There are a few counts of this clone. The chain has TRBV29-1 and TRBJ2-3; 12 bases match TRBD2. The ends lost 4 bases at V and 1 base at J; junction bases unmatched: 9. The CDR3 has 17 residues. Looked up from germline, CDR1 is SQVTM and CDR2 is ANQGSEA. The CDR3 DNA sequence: TGCAGCGTTGTCCATCTAGCGGGGGGGCAGGGCACAGATACGCAGTATTTT. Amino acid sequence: CSVVHLAGGQGTDTQYF.

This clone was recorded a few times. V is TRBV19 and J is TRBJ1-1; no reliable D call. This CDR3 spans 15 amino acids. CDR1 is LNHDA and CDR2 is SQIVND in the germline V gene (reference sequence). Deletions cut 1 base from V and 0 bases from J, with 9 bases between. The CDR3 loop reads CASSIGGRLNTEAFF. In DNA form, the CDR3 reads TGTGCCAGTAGTATAGGTGGGAGATTGAACACTGAAGCTTTCTTT.

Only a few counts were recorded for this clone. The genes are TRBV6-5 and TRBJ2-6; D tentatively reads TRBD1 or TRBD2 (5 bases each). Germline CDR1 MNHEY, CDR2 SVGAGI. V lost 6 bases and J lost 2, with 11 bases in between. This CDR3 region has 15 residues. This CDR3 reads CASREGIPGANVLTF. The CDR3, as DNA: TGTGCCAGCAGAGAGGGGATTCCTGGGGCCAACGTCCTGACTTTC.

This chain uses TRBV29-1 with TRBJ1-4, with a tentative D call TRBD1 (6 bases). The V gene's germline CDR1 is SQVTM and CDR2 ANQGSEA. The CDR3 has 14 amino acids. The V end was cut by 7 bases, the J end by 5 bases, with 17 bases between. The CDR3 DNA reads TGCAGCGCAAGTAAACAGGGATCAAATGAAAAACTGTTTTTT. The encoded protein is CSASKQGSNEKLFF.

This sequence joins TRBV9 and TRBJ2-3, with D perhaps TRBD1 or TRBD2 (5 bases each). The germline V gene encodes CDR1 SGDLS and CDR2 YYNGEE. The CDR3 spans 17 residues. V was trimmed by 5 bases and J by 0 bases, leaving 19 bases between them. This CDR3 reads CASSVPGPFTSTDTQYF. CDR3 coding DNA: TGTGCCAGCAGTGTCCCGGGACCTTTTACTAGCACAGATACGCAGTATTTT.

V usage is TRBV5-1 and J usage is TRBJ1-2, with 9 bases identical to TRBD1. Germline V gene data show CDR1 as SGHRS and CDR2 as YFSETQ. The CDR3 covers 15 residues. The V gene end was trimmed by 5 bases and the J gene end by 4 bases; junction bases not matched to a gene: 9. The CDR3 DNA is TGCGCCAGCAGAACCGGGACAGGGCACATCTATGGCTACACCTTC. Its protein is CASRTGTGHIYGYTF.

CDR3 in amino acids: CASSEGRRTGYGYTF. The CDR3 region has the DNA TGTGCCAGCAGTGAGGGCAGGCGAACGGGTTATGGCTACACCTTC. V gene TRBV27 combines with J gene TRBJ1-2; D gene uncertain. The germline CDR1 and CDR2 sequences are MNHEY and SMNVEV (reference sequence). The V end lost 5 bases, the J end lost 5 bases, and 18 bases lay between the germline ends. This CDR3 spans 15 amino acids.

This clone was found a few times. Here the CDR3 reads CASSLDAGAANEQFF. DNA for the CDR3: TGTGCCAGCAGCTTGGATGCGGGAGCGGCCAATGAGCAGTTCTTC. V gene TRBV5-4 combines with J gene TRBJ2-1; 7 bases agree with TRBD2. Per the germline V gene, CDR1 is SGHNT and CDR2 is YYREEE (reference sequence). This CDR3 has 15 residues. V was clipped by 0 bases and J by 6 bases; unmatched bases: 6. The whole variable domain, remainder taken from reference TRBV5-4 and TRBJ2-1, is ETGVTQSPTHLIKTRGQQVTLRCSSQSGHNTVSWYQQALGQGPQFIFQYYREEENGRGNFPPRFSGLQFPNYSSELNVNALELDDSALYLCASSLDAGAANEQFFGPGTRLTVL.

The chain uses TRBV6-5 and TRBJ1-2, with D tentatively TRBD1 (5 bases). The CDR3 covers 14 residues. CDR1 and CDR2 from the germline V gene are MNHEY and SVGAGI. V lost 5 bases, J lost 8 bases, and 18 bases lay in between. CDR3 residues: CASSISGTLEGYTF. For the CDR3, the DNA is TGTGCCAGCAGTATAAGCGGGACCCTTGAAGGCTACACCTTC.

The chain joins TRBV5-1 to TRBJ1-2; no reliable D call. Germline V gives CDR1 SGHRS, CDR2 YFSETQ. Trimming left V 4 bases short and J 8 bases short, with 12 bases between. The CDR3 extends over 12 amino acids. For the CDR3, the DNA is TGCGCCAGCAGCCGGGTGGGGAACGGCTACACCTTC. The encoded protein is CASSRVGNGYTF.

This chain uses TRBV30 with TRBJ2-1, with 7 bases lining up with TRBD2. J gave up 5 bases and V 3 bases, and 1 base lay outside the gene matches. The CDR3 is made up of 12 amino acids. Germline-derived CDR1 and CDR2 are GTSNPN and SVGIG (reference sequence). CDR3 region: CAWSAGDNEQFF. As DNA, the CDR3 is TGTGCCTGGAGCGCGGGAGACAATGAGCAGTTCTTC.

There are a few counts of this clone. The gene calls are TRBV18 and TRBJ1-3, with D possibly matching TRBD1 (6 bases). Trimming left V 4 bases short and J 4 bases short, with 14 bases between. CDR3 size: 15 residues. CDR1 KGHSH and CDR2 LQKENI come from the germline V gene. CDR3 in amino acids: CASSRQGQRGNTIYF. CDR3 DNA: TGTGCCAGCTCACGTCAGGGGCAGCGCGGAAACACCATATATTTT.

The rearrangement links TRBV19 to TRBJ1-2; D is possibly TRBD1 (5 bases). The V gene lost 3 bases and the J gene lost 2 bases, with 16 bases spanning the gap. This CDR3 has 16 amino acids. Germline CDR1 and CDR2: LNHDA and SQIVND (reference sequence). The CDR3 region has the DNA TGTGCCAGTAGTATTGACGGGCGGGGCTTGAACTATGGCTACACCTTC. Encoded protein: CASSIDGRGLNYGYTF. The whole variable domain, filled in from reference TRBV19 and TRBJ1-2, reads DGGITQSPKYLFRKEGQNVTLSCEQNLNHDAMYWYRQDPGQGLRLIYYSQIVNDFQKGDIAEGYSVSREKKESFPLTVTSAQKNPTAFYLCASSIDGRGLNYGYTFGSGTRLTVV.

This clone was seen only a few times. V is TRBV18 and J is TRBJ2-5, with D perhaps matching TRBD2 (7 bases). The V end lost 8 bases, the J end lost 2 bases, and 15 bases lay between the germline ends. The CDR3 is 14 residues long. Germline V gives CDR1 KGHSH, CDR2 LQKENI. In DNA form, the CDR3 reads TGTGCCAGCGCCCGGGGGGACATTCAAGAGACCCAGTACTTC. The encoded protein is CASARGDIQETQYF.

CDR3: CASSIRQDGYTF. In DNA, the CDR3 is TGTGCCAGTAGTATAAGGCAGGATGGCTACACCTTC. V usage is TRBV19 and J usage is TRBJ1-2; unclear D gene. V lost 2 bases and J lost 6, with 7 bases in between. CDR3 length: 12 residues. Germline V gives CDR1 LNHDA, CDR2 SQIVND (reference sequence).

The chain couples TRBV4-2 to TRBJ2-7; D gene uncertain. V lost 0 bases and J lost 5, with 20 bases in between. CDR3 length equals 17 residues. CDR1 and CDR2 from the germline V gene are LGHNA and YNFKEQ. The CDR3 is CASSQDQVGPLGDEQYF. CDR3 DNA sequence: TGTGCCAGCAGCCAAGATCAAGTAGGGCCCCTCGGCGACGAGCAGTACTTC.

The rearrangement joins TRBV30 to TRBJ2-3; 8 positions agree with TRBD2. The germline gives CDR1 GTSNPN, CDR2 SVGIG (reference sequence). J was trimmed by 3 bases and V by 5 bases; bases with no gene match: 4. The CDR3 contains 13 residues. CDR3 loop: CAWGTRRTDTQYF. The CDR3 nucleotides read TGTGCCTGGGGGACTAGAAGGACAGATACGCAGTATTTT.

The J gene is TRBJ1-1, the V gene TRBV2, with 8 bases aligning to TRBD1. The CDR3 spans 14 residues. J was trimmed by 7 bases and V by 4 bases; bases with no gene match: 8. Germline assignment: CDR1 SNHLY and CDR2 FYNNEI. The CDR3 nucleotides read TGTGCCAGCAGTGGACCGGGACAGGCCCGTGAAGCTTTCTTT. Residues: CASSGPGQAREAFF. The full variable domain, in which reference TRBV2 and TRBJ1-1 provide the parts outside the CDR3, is EPEVTQTPSHQVTQMGQEVILRCVPISNHLYFYWYRQILGQKVEFLVSFYNNEISEKSEIFDDQFSVERPDGSNFTLKIRSTKLEDSAMYFCASSGPGQAREAFFGQGTRLTVV.

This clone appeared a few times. CDR3 region: CAIRPGQGPYEQYF. CDR3 nucleotide sequence: TGCGCCATCCGACCGGGACAGGGTCCCTACGAGCAGTACTTC. V usage is TRBV23-1 and J usage is TRBJ2-7; 9 bases agree with TRBD1. TRBV23-1 is sorted into the ORF group, with uncertain function. The CDR3 is made up of 14 amino acids. The ends lost 10 bases at V and 2 bases at J; junction bases unmatched: 9.

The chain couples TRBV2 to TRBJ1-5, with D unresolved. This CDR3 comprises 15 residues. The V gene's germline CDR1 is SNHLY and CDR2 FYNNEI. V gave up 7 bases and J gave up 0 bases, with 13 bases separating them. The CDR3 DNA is TGTGCCAGCACCCGGCAGGAGATTAGCAATCAGCCCCAGCATTTT. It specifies CASTRQEISNQPQHF.

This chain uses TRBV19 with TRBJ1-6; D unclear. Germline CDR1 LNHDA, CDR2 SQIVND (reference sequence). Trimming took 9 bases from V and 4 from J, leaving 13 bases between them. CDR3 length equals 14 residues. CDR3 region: CASRLGVYNSPLHF. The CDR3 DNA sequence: TGTGCCAGCAGATTGGGAGTATATAATTCACCCCTCCACTTT. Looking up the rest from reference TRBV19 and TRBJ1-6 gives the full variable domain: DGGITQSPKYLFRKEGQNVTLSCEQNLNHDAMYWYRQDPGQGLRLIYYSQIVNDFQKGDIAEGYSVSREKKESFPLTVTSAQKNPTAFYLCASRLGVYNSPLHFGNGTRLTVT.